Included here is one T cell receptor beta chain sequence, with context. This specimen belongs to a study of blood T cell repertoires in COVID-19. Study overall: The study drew acute and convalescent COVID-19 samples from the United States, Italy and Spain.

Some clones are missing from TCRdb's copy, which holds only in-frame ones; the method was immunoSEQ multiplex PCR. The sample lists over 200,000 clones, about 84% occurring once. Per germline, CDR1 SGDLS and CDR2 YYNGEE. Deletions cut 0 bases from V and 4 bases from J, with 16 bases between. The CDR3 sequence is 16 residues long. The study assigned cohorts using participant-reported clinical history. Among Cohort 3 donors, those recovered had two negative PCRs, clearance, or symptom resolution. This clonotype was sampled from a man aged 60 to 75 who had recovered from COVID-19. The J gene is TRBJ1-1, the V gene TRBV9; no definite D call. The sample consisted of PBMCs or T cells enriched from blood (not recorded which). CDR3 DNA sequence: TGTGCCAGCAGCGTAGAGGGAGTTCGGACGGGCACTGAAGCTTTCTTT. As protein: CASSVEGVRTGTEAFF.